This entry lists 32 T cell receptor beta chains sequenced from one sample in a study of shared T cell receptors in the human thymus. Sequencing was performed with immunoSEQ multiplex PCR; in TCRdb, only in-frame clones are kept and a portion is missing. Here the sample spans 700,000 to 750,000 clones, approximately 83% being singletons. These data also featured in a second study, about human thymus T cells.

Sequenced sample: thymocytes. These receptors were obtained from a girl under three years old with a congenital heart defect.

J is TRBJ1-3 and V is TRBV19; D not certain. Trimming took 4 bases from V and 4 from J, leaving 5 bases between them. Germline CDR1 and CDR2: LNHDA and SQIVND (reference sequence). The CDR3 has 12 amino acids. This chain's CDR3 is CASSTGGNTIYF. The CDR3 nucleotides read TGTGCCAGTAGTACGGGAGGAAACACCATATATTTT.

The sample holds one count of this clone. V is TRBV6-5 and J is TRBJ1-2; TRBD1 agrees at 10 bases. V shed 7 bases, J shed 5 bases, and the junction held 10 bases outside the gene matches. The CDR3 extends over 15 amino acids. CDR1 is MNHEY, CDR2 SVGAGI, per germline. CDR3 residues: CASTTTGGRLYGYTF. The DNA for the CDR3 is TGTGCCAGCACCACGACAGGGGGCCGCCTATATGGCTACACCTTC.

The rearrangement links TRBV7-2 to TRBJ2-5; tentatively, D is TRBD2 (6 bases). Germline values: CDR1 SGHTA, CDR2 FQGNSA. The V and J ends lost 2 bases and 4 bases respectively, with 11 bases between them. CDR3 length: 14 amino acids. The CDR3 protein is CASSLKLATETQYF. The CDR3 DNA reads TGTGCCAGCAGCTTAAAACTAGCAACAGAGACCCAGTACTTC. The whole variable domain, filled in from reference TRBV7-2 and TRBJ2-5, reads GAGVSQSPSNKVTEKGKDVELRCDPISGHTALYWYRQSLGQGLEFLIYFQGNSAPDKSGLPSDRFSAERTGGSVSTLTIQRTQQEDSAVYLCASSLKLATETQYFGPGTRLLVL.

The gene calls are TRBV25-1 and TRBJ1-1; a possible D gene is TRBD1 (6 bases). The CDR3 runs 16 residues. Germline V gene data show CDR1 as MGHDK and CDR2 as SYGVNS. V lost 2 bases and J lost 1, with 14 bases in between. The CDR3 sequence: CASSEGGGGRNTEAFF. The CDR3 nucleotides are TGTGCCAGCAGTGAAGGAGGGGGGGGGAGGAACACTGAAGCTTTCTTT.

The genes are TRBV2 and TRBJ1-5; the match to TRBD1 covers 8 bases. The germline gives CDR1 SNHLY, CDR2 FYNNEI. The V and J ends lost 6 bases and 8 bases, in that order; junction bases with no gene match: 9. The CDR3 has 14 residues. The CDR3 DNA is TGTGCCAGCAGCACAGGGGGAAGCGTAGAGCCCCAGCATTTT. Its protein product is CASSTGGSVEPQHF.

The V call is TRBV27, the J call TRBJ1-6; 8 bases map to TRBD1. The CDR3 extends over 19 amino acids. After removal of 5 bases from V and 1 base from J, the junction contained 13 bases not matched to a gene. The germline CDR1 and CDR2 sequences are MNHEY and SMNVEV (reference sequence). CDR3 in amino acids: CASSPRDRGKYSYNSPLHF. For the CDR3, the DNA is TGTGCCAGCAGTCCCAGAGACAGGGGTAAATATTCCTATAATTCACCCCTCCACTTT.

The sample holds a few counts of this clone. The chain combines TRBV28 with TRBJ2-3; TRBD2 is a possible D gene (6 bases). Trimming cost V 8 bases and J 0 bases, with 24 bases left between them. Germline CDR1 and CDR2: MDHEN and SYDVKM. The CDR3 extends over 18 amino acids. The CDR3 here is CASSSKGIYAGSTDTQYF. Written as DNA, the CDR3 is TGTGCCAGCTCATCCAAGGGAATCTACGCGGGGAGCACAGATACGCAGTATTTT.

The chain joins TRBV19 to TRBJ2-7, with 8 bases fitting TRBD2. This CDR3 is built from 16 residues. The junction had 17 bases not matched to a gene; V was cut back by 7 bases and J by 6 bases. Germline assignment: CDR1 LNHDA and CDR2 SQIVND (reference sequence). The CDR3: CASKPPPGTSFAEQYF. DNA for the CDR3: TGTGCCAGTAAACCCCCCCCAGGGACTAGTTTTGCCGAGCAGTACTTC. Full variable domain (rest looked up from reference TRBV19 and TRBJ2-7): DGGITQSPKYLFRKEGQNVTLSCEQNLNHDAMYWYRQDPGQGLRLIYYSQIVNDFQKGDIAEGYSVSREKKESFPLTVTSAQKNPTAFYLCASKPPPGTSFAEQYFGPGTRLTVT.

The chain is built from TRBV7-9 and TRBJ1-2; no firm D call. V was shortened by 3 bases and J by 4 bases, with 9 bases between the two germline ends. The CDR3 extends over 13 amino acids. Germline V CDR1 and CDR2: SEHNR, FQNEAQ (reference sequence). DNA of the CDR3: TGTGCCAGCAGCTTGATGGGGAGCTATGGCTACACCTTC. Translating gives CASSLMGSYGYTF.

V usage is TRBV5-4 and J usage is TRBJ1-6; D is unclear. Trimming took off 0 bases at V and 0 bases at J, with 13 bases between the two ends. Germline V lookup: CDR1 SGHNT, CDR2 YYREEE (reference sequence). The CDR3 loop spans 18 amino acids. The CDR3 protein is CASSLGVEGSSYNSPLHF. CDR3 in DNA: TGTGCCAGCAGCTTGGGGGTGGAGGGCAGCTCCTATAATTCACCCCTCCACTTT.

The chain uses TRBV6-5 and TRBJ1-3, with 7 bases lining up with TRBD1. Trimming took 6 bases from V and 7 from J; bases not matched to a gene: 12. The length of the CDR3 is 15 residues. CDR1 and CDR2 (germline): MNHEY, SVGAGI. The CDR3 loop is CASRVGQASGNTIYF. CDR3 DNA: TGTGCCAGCAGAGTCGGACAGGCTTCGGGGAACACCATATATTTT.

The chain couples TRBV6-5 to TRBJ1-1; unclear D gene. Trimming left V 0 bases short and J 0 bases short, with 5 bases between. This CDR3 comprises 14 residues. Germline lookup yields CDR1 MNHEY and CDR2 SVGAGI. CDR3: CASSYSTMNTEAFF. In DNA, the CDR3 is TGTGCCAGCAGTTACTCGACTATGAACACTGAAGCTTTCTTT.

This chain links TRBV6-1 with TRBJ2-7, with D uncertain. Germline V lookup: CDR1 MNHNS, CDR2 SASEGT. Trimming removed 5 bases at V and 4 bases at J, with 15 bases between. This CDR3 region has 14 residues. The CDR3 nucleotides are TGTGCCAGCAGTAACGGCGGTTGGTTTTACGAGCAGTACTTC. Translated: CASSNGGWFYEQYF.

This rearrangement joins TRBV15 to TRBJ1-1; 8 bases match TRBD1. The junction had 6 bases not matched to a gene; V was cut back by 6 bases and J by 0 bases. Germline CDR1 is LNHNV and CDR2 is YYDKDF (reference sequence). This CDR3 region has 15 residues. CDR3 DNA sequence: TGTGCCACCAGGGACAGGGCGTTGGTGAACACTGAAGCTTTCTTT. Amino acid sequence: CATRDRALVNTEAFF.

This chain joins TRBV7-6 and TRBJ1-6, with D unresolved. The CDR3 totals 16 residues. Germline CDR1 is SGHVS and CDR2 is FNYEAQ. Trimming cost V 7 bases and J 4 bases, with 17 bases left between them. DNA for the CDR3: TGTGCCAGCATCCCCGAGGGATTTCAGTATAATTCACCCCTCCACTTT. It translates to CASIPEGFQYNSPLHF.

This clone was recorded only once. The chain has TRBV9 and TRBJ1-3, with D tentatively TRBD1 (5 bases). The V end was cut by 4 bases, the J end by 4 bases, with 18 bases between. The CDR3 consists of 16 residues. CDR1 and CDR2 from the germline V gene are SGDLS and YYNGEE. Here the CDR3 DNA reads TGTGCCAGCAGCCCCTTTCGGGCCAAGGGGGGAAACACCATATATTTT. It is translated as CASSPFRAKGGNTIYF.

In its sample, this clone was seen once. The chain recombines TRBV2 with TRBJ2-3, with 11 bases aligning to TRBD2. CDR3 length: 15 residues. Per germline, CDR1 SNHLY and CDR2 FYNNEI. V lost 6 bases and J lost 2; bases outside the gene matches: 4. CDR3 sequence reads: CASRGTSGHTDTQYF. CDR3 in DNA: TGTGCCAGCAGGGGGACTAGCGGCCACACAGATACGCAGTATTTT.

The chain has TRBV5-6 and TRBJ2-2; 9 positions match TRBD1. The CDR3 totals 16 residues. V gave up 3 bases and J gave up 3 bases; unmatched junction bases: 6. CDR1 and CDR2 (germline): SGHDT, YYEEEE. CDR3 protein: CASSSGQGIDTGELFF. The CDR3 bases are TGTGCCAGCAGCTCGGGACAGGGTATAGACACCGGGGAGCTGTTTTTT. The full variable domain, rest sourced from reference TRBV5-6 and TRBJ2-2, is DAGVTQSPTHLIKTRGQQVTLRCSPKSGHDTVSWYQQALGQGPQFIFQYYEEEERQRGNFPDRFSGHQFPNYSSELNVNALLLGDSALYLCASSSGQGIDTGELFFGEGSRLTVL.

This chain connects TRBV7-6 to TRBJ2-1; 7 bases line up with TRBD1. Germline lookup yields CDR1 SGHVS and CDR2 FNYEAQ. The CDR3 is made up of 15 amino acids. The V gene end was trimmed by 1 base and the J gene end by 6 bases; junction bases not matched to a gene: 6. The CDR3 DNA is TGTGCCAGCAGCTTAGGGACAGGTGGGATCAATGAGCAGTTCTTC. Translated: CASSLGTGGINEQFF.

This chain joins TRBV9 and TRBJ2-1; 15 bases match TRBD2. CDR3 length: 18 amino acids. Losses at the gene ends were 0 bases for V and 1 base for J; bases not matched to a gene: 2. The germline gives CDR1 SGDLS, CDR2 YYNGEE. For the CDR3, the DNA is TGTGCCAGCAGCGTAGCGGGACTAGCGGGGGGTTCCTACAATGAGCAGTTCTTC. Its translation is CASSVAGLAGGSYNEQFF.

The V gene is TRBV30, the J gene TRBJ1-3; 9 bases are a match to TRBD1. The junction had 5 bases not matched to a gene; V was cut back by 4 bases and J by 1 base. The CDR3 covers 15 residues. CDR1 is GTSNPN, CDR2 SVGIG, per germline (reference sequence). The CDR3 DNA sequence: TGTGCCTGGAAGACAGGGGGGTTTTCTGGAAACACCATATATTTT. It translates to CAWKTGGFSGNTIYF. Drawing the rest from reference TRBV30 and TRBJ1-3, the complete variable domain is SQTIHQWPATLVQPVGSPLSLECTVEGTSNPNLYWYRQAAGRGLQLLFYSVGIGQISSEVPQNLSASRPQDRQFILSSKKLLLSDSGFYLCAWKTGGFSGNTIYFGEGSWLTVV.

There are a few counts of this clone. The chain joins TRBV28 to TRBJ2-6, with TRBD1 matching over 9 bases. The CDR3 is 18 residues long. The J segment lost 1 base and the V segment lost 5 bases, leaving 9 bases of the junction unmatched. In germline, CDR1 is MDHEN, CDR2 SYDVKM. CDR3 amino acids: CASSPPDRGRSGANVLTF. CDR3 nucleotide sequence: TGTGCCAGCAGTCCCCCGGACAGGGGAAGGTCTGGGGCCAACGTCCTGACTTTC.

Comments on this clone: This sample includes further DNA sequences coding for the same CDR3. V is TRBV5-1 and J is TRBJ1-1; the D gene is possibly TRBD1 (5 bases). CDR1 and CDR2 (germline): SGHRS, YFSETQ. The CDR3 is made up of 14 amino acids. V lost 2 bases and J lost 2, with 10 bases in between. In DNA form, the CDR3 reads TGCGCCAGCAGCTTAGGGGAGGGAAACACTGAAGCTTTCTTT. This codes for CASSLGEGNTEAFF. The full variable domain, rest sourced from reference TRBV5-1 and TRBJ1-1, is KAGVTQTPRYLIKTRGQQVTLSCSPISGHRSVSWYQQTPGQGLQFLFEYFSETQRNKGNFPGRFSGRQFSNSRSEMNVSTLELGDSALYLCASSLGEGNTEAFFGQGTRLTVV.

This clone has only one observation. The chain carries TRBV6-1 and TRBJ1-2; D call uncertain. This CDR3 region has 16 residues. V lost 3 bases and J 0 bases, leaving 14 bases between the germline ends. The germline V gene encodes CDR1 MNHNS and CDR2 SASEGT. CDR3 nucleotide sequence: TGTGCCAGCAGTGACGACCGGAACCTAGCTAACTATGGCTACACCTTC. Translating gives CASSDDRNLANYGYTF.

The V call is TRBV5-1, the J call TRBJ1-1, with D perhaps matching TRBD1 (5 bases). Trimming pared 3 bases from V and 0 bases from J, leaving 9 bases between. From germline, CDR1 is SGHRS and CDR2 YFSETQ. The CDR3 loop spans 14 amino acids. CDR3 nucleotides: TGCGCCAGCAGCTGGGACTCTTTGAACACTGAAGCTTTCTTT. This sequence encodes CASSWDSLNTEAFF.

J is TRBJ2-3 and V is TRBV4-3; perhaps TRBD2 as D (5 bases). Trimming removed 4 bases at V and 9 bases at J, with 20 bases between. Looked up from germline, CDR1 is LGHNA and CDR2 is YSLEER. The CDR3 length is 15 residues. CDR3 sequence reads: CASSPRKRGAGTQYF. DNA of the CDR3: TGCGCCAGCAGCCCAAGAAAACGTGGCGCGGGCACGCAGTATTTT.

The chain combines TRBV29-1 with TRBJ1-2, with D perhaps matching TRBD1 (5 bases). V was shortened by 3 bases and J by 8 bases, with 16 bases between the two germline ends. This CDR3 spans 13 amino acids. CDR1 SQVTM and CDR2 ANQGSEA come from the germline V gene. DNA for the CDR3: TGCAGCGTTGACAGGATCAGGGTTCAGGGCTACACCTTC. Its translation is CSVDRIRVQGYTF.

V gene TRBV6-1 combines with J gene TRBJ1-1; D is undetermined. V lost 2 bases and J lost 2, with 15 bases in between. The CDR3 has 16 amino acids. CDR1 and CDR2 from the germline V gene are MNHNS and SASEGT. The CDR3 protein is CASSERERDKNTEAFF. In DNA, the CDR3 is TGTGCCAGCAGTGAAAGGGAGAGGGATAAAAACACTGAAGCTTTCTTT.

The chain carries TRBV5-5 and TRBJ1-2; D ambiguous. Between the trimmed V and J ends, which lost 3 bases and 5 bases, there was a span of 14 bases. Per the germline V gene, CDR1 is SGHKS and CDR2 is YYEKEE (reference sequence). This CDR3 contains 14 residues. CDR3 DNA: TGTGCCAGCAGCTCCCCGGAGCGGTCTTATGGCTACACCTTC. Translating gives CASSSPERSYGYTF.

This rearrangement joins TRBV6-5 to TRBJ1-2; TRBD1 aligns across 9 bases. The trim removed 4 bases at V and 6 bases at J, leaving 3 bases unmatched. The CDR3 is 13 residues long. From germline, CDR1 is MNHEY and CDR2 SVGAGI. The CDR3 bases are TGTGCCAGCAGTTCCGACAGGGGGAATGGCTACACCTTC. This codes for CASSSDRGNGYTF.

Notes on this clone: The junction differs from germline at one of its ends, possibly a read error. CDR3 bases: TGTGCCAGCAGAGAAGCGGGGGGGTCGAACAATGAGCAGTTCTTC. It specifies CASREAGGSNNEQFF. The chain couples TRBV2 to TRBJ2-1; 10 positions agree with TRBD2. Germline CDR1 reads SNHLY; CDR2 reads FYNNEI. This CDR3 comprises 15 residues.

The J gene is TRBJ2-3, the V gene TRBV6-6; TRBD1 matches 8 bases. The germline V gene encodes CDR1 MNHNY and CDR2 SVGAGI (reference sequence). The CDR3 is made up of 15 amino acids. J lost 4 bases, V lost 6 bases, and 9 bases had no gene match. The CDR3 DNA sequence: TGTGCCAGCAGCCCCGGGACAGGTCACCCAGATACGCAGTATTTT. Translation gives CASSPGTGHPDTQYF.